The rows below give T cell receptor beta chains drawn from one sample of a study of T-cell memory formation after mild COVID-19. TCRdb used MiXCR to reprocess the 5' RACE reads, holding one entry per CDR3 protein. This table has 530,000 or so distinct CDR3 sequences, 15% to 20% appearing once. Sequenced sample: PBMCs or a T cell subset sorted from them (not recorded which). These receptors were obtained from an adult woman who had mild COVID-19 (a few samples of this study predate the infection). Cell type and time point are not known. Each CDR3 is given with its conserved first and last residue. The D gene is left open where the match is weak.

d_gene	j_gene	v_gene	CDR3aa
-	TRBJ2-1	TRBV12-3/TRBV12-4	CASSADRYNEQFF
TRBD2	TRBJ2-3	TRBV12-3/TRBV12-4	CASSFFRTSDRTDTQYF
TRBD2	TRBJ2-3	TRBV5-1	CASSYGLARTDTQYF
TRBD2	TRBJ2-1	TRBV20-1	CSAREWTSGPSSYNEQFF
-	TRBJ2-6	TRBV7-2	CAIPPSRGAHSSGANVLTF
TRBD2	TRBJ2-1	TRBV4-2	CASSQAGSGSHNEQFF
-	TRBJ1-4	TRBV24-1	CATSDPRSRDEKLFF
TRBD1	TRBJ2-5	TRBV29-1	CSVEDLGQGVETQYF
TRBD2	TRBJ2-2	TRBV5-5	CASSSPGRRWTSGYTGELFF
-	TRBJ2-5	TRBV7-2	CATALPEETQYF
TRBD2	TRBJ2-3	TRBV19	CASSQSGGLDTQYF
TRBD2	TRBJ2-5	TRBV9	CASSVASGQETQYF
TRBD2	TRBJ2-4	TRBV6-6	CASSYSLAGGKVGKNIQYF
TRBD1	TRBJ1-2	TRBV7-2	CASSPDRDVGYTF
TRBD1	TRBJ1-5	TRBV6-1	CASSEWRQGNQPQHF
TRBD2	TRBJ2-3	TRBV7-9	CASSLTSGVTDTQYF
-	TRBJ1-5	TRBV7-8	CASSLDYFLGNQPQHF
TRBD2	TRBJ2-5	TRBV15	CATSGGGDQQTQYF
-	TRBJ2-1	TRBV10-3	CAIRGGPEANEQFF
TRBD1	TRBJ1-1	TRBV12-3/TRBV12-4	CASSHLDRATEAFF
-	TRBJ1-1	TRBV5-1	CASSWTGTRASNTEAFF
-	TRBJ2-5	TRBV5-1	CASSLAGEGVETQYF
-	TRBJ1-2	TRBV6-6	CASSYGGSKGYTF
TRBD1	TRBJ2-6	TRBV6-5	CASSYSNDRGTSGANVLTF
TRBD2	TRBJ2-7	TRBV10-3	CAIGSSGSNEQYF
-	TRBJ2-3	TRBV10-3	CASGGAGDTQYF
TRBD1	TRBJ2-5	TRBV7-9	CASRRRGLPETQYF
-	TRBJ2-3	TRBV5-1	CASSLGSGVSTDTQYF
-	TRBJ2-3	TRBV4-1	CASSQVGTFADTQYF
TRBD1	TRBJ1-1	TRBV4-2	CASSHEDRDATEAFF
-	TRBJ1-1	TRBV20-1	CSAREEGARGAFF
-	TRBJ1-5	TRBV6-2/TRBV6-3	CASSYAGKDNQPQHF
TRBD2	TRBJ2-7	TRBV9	CASSPGGREEQYF
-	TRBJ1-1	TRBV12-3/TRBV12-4	CASSLGLGVRIRNTEAFF
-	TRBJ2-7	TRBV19	CASSDRWNYEQYF
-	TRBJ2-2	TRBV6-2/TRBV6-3	CASSYSREAGELFF
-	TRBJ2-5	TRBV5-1	CASSGEEETQYF
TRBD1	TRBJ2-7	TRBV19	CASSSQTGVEQYF
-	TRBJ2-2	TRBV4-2	CASSQDATGELFF
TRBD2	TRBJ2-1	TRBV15	CATSREGLGFNEQFF
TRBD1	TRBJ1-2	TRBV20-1	CSAWIGQGPPHF
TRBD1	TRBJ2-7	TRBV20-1	CSARDRDSSYEQYF
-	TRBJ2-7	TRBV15	CATSRDRGDSHEQYF
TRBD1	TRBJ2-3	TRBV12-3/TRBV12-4	CASSPDRVEDTQYF
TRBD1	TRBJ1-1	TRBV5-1	CASSLGQGMGTEAFF
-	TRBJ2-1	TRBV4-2	CASSQSGTGVVHNEQFF
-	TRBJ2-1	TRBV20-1	CSANTGSYNEQFF